This TCR beta chain was identified during a study of T cell changes during pregnancy in multiple sclerosis. The CDR3 covers 23 residues. Sequenced by immunoSEQ multiplex PCR; TCRdb stores in-frame clones only, minus some. The table includes around 130,000 clones, about 95% detected once. The source of this sequence is a female donor with multiple sclerosis, enrolled in a pregnancy study. Sequencing was performed on peripheral blood, taken after pregnancy. This chain joins TRBV21-1 and TRBJ2-7; the table's D call TRBD2 went unverified against the DNA. TRBV21-1 has pseudogene status. CDR3 amino acids: CASSKEIREQGRLGNQLVREQYF. For the CDR3, the DNA is TGTGCCAGCAGCAAAGAGATACGGGAGCAAGGCCGATTGGGGAACCAGCTGGTTCGGGAGCAGTACTTC.